This T cell receptor (beta chain) was captured by sequencing in a study of T cells in Graves' hyperthyroidism and ophthalmopathy. Overall study results and limits: In blood, most of the thyroid clonotypes expanded above 0.001 were also present.

TCR beta CDR3 sequences were amplified from RNA transcripts. Carried out on the TCR CDR3, a first-round RT-PCR used the HTBI primer set. From the multiplex PCR reads, TCRdb called clonotypes with MiXCR, one entry per CDR3 protein. The repertoire has about 330,000 distinct CDR3 sequences, around 13% of them found once; the top ten carry 34%. This CDR3 has 14 amino acids. Germline V lookup: CDR1 MNHEY, CDR2 SMNVEV (reference sequence). The V and J ends lost 7 bases and 5 bases respectively, with 17 bases between them. Ten or more counts support this clonotype. Its antigen is not known. Sequencing was carried out using blood. V is TRBV27 and J is TRBJ1-1; D may be TRBD1 (6 bases). This TCR was recovered from a woman between 40 and 50 years old with Graves' ophthalmopathy. CDR3 sequence (DNA): TGTGCCAGCAAGCCGGTACAACAGGGTACTGAAGCTTTCTTT. This codes for CASKPVQQGTEAFF.